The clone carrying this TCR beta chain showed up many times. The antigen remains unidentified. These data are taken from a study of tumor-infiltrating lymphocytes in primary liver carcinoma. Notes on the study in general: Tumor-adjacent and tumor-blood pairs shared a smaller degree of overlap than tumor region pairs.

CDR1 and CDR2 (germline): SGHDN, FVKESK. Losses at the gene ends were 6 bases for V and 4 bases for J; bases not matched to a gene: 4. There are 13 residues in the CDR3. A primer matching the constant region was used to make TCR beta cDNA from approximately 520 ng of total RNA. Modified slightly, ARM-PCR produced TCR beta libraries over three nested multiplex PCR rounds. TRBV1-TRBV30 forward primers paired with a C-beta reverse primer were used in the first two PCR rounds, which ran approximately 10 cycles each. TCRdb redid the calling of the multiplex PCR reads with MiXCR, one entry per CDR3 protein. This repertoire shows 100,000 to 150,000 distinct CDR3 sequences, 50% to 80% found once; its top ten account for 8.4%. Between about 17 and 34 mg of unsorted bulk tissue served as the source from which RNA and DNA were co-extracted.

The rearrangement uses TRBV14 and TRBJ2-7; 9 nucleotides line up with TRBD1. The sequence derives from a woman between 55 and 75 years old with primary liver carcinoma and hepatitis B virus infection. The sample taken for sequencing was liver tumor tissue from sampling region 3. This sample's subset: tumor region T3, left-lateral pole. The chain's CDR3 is CASSIQGAYEQYF. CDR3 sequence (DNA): TGTGCCAGCAGTATACAGGGGGCATACGAGCAGTACTTC.